The 3 T cell receptor beta chains below all came from one sample that was sequenced in a study of naive and memory T cell subsets. Ligated cDNA underwent four rounds of PCR with nested alpha and beta constant region primers and SP2. TCRdb reprocessed the UMI-ligation and nested PCR reads via MiXCR and lists one record per CDR3 protein. The repertoire holds 25,000 to 30,000 distinct CDR3 sequences, 5.2% seen once, with 7% to 9% in the top ten. TCR cDNA received a 3' ligated oligonucleotide that carried a UMI. The sample consisted of blood. Source of these receptors: an adult in good health.

This clonotype was detected many times. The chain is built from TRBV4-2 and TRBJ2-1; 10 bases are a match to TRBD2. This CDR3 has 15 residues. J lost 5 bases, V lost 4 bases, and 5 bases had no gene match. CDR1 and CDR2 from the germline V gene are LGHNA and YNFKEQ. CDR3 residues: CASSPSGRKHNEQFF. CDR3 bases: TGTGCCAGCAGCCCTAGCGGGAGAAAGCACAATGAGCAGTTCTTC.

This clonotype has only a few counts. The rearrangement joins TRBV27 to TRBJ2-7, with D perhaps matching TRBD2 (7 bases). CDR3 length equals 13 residues. CDR1 and CDR2 (germline): MNHEY, SMNVEV (reference sequence). The V and J ends lost 5 bases and 2 bases respectively, with 10 bases between them. Here the CDR3 DNA reads TGTGCCAGCAGTCGCGGGGGCCCCTACGAGCAGTACTTC. Protein product: CASSRGGPYEQYF.

This clonotype was observed a few times. This sequence joins TRBV13 and TRBJ2-3; 7 bases align to TRBD1. V lost 5 bases to trimming and J lost 0 bases; unmatched junction nucleotides: 5. Germline V gene lookup returns CDR1 PRHDT and CDR2 FYEKMQ (reference sequence). The length of the CDR3 is 15 residues. CDR3 sequence: CASSPRDRSTDTQYF. CDR3 bases: TGTGCCAGCAGCCCCAGGGACAGAAGCACAGATACGCAGTATTTT.